This TCR beta chain was identified in a study of blood T cell repertoires in COVID-19 (dated by TCRdb to the early 2020s). A note on the overall study: Collaborator samples came from the United States, Italy and Spain and covered acute and convalescent phases of COVID-19. The prospective study material was composed of cDNA or gDNA derived from T cells, B-cell-depleted T cells, or PBMCs. Subjects who had been exposed to COVID-19, were actively infected with it, or had recovered from it provided the deeply sampled blood TCRbeta repertoires that made up the dataset. The repertoires were made available in a free public database intended to serve as a resource for research on the immune response to SARS-CoV-2. The samples were drawn from two sources: the first 160 participants of the ongoing ImmuneRACE study, and some 1,300 subjects contributed by 6 global collaborators. Nearly every sample came with metadata listing a de-identified subject ID, COVID-19 status, age in years and sex. HLA class I and class II types, where available, came from metadata supplied by the sample provider rather than from assay-based typing.

As to this clone: Its antigen is currently not known. No much larger clonotype is one base removed from it; base qualities were not supplied.

TCRbeta CDR3 regions were amplified from genomic DNA using the immunoSEQ Assay, a bias-controlled multiplex PCR. In the original analysis: Within the assay, amplification of reference gene primers was used to estimate how many nucleated cells each sample contained. To quantify the absolute abundance of each unique TCRbeta CDR3 rearrangement, sequence reads were collapsed and filtered. Productive Simpson clonality was computed per sample as the square root of Simpson's diversity index over productive rearrangements. This immuneACCESS table, as held by TCRdb, lists in-frame sequences with V and J called but not all clones. Of the missing ones, under half trace to an unresolved V gene in checked studies; the others have no known cause. That table supplies the V and J calls and clone size; D and trimming were determined from the DNA. The sample contains a few hundred thousand clones, around 85% of them found a single time. The top ten hold under 9.5% of the sample.

In the prospective study, participants were about 18 to 100 years old, resided in approximately 22 geographic areas of the United States, and were enrolled through a virtual design. Cohort assignment in the prospective study relied on participant-reported clinical history from a screening survey and a study questionnaire. Recovered participants in ImmuneRACE Cohort 3 were defined by two consecutive negative NP/OP PCR tests, clearance by a healthcare professional, or resolution of symptoms. Each participant in the prospective study had whole blood, serum and a nasopharyngeal or oropharyngeal swab collected by mobile phlebotomists. Prospective study participants could optionally give additional blood draws and questionnaires over an approximately 2-month period. Before DNA extraction, blood samples from the prospective study were shipped at room temperature or frozen. Beyond this particular receptor, the publication reports: Clinical and demographic metadata were provided uncurated, with the amount varying by source and participant.

The CDR3 goes from the cysteine to the phenylalanine over 13 residues. Kept here is only the CDR3 DNA, which spans 39 bases and is read in frame from base 1. V and J lose 2 bases and 4 bases, and a span of 8 bases separates them. This clonotype was sampled from a woman between 55 and 75 years old who had recovered from COVID-19. This chain joins TRBV12-3 or TRBV12-4 to TRBJ1-1; no D gene can be assigned with confidence. Input material: PBMCs or T cells enriched from blood (not recorded which). In nucleotide form, the sequence is TGTGCCAGCAGTTTACGGGAGGGCACTGAAGCTTTCTTT. The encoded protein is CASSLREGTEAFF.